The 19 T cell receptor beta chains reported below all come from one sample, sequenced in a study of T-cell memory formation after mild COVID-19. One entry per CDR3 protein results from TCRdb running MiXCR on the 5' RACE reads. Of 110,000 to 150,000 distinct CDR3 sequences in the sample, roughly 13% were seen once. Sequencing was performed on PBMCs or a T cell subset sorted from them (not recorded which). The receptors were gathered from an adult woman who had mild COVID-19 (a few samples of this study predate the infection). Cell type and time point are not known.

This clonotype appeared a few times. The rearrangement links TRBV20-1 to TRBJ1-2, with D maybe TRBD1 (5 bases). The CDR3 is made up of 15 amino acids. The germline V gene has CDR1 DFQATT and CDR2 SNEGSKA (reference sequence). V was pared by 5 bases and J by 2 bases, with 18 bases between. CDR3 sequence: CSAEGVWEGNYGYTF. For the CDR3, the DNA is TGCAGTGCTGAAGGGGTTTGGGAGGGGAACTATGGCTACACCTTC.

The chain employs TRBV4-1 and TRBJ1-5; D gene unclear. The ends were cut back, 1 base at V and 8 bases at J, with 12 bases in the middle. The CDR3 is 14 amino acids. In germline, CDR1 is MGHRA, CDR2 YSYEKL. This chain's CDR3 is CASSQGGSREPQHF. The CDR3 DNA sequence: TGCGCCAGCAGCCAAGGCGGCAGCAGAGAGCCCCAGCATTTT.

This clonotype was seen a handful of times. The chain links TRBV12-3 or TRBV12-4 to TRBJ2-3; 7 bases align to TRBD1. CDR3 length: 16 amino acids. V dropped 1 base and J dropped 2; count of bases not matched to a gene: 6. DNA of the CDR3: TGTGCCAGCAGTTTAGTGTTGGGGACAGACACAGATACGCAGTATTTT. Amino acids: CASSLVLGTDTDTQYF.

The sample holds many counts of this clonotype. The chain employs TRBV19 and TRBJ2-6, with D perhaps TRBD1 or TRBD2 (5 bases each). Germline-derived CDR1 and CDR2 are LNHDA and SQIVND (reference sequence). With 3 bases removed from V and 4 bases from J, the gap between germline ends came to 7 bases. The CDR3 extends over 14 amino acids. This chain's CDR3 is CASSMGDGANVLTF. CDR3 bases: TGTGCCAGTAGTATGGGGGACGGGGCCAACGTCCTGACTTTC.

In its sample, this clonotype was seen a few times. This chain connects TRBV15 to TRBJ2-1; 16 bases match TRBD2. The CDR3 runs 17 residues. V shed 5 bases, J shed 6 bases, and the junction held 7 bases outside the gene matches. Germline values: CDR1 LNHNV, CDR2 YYDKDF (reference sequence). The CDR3 DNA reads as TGTGCCACCAGCCAGGGACTAGCGGGAGGGCCTGGCAATGAGCAGTTCTTC. Translated, it gives CATSQGLAGGPGNEQFF. The variable domain in full, completed from reference TRBV15 and TRBJ2-1, reads DAMVIQNPRYQVTQFGKPVTLSCSQTLNHNVMYWYQQKSSQAPKLLFHYYDKDFNNEADTPDNFQSRRPNTSFCFLDIRSPGLGDTAMYLCATSQGLAGGPGNEQFFGPGTRLTVL.

The table lists this clonotype with a few counts. The V and J genes are TRBV20-1 and TRBJ2-1; either TRBD1 or TRBD2 may supply D (5 bases each). Germline V gene data show CDR1 as DFQATT and CDR2 as SNEGSKA (reference sequence). Trimming removed 1 base at V and 0 bases at J, with 10 bases between. The CDR3 sequence is 15 residues long. The DNA for the CDR3 is TGCAGTGCTAGAGTTTGGGACCCCTCCTACAATGAGCAGTTCTTC. Protein: CSARVWDPSYNEQFF.

This clonotype appeared a few times. The chain joins TRBV4-1 to TRBJ1-1; a weak D match, TRBD1 (5 bases). This CDR3 contains 16 residues. Germline V gene data show CDR1 as MGHRA and CDR2 as YSYEKL. V was pared by 1 base and J by 0 bases, with 12 bases between. The CDR3 is CASSQVIAGLNTEAFF. In DNA form, the CDR3 reads TGCGCCAGCAGCCAAGTCATCGCAGGGTTGAACACTGAAGCTTTCTTT.

This clonotype was seen a handful of times. The rearrangement uses TRBV11-2 and TRBJ2-3; D gene uncertain. This CDR3 spans 15 amino acids. Germline V gene sequence: CDR1 SGHAT, CDR2 FQNNGV. V was clipped by 3 bases and J by 2 bases, with 12 bases between them. The CDR3 reads CASSFYGINTDTQYF. The CDR3 DNA reads as TGTGCCAGCAGCTTTTATGGGATCAACACAGATACGCAGTATTTT.

This clonotype showed up just a few times. The gene calls are TRBV20-1 and TRBJ1-1; 10 positions match TRBD1. Losses at the gene ends were 0 bases for V and 1 base for J; bases not matched to a gene: 8. The length of the CDR3 is 17 residues. Germline lookup yields CDR1 DFQATT and CDR2 SNEGSKA (reference sequence). The CDR3, as DNA: TGCAGTGCTAGAGATAGGGACAGGGGCGTTAGGAACACTGAAGCTTTCTTT. Translating it yields CSARDRDRGVRNTEAFF.

The chain has TRBV18 and TRBJ2-1; TRBD1 matches at 10 bases. J gave up 5 bases and V 5 bases, and 6 bases lay outside the gene matches. Germline CDR1 and CDR2: KGHSH and LQKENI. The CDR3 is 15 residues long. CDR3 in DNA: TGTGCCAGCTCAACCTGGGACAGGGGAAACAATGAGCAGTTCTTC. It yields the protein CASSTWDRGNNEQFF.

The chain is built from TRBV6-5 and TRBJ2-5, with a possible D match to TRBD1 (6 bases). The CDR3 consists of 13 residues. The germline V and J ends were trimmed by 6 bases and 2 bases, with 10 bases remaining between them. In germline, CDR1 is MNHEY, CDR2 SVGAGI. CDR3 nucleotides: TGTGCCAGCAGACTCGGACAGCAAGAGACCCAGTACTTC. It translates to CASRLGQQETQYF.

The chain joins TRBV14 to TRBJ2-7; D possibly uses TRBD1 or TRBD2 (5 bases each). Germline loops: CDR1 SGHDN, CDR2 FVKESK. Trimming took off 1 base at V and 0 bases at J, with 13 bases between the two ends. The CDR3 covers 16 residues. CDR3 residues: CASSQVGTYSSYEQYF. CDR3 bases: TGTGCCAGCAGCCAAGTTGGGACCTACAGCTCCTACGAGCAGTACTTC.

In this sample, this clonotype turned up many times. J is TRBJ2-1 and V is TRBV12-3 or TRBV12-4; no definite D call. CDR3 length: 12 residues. V lost 4 bases and J 3 bases, leaving 4 bases between the germline ends. The CDR3 loop reads CASSSIYNEQFF. The CDR3 nucleotides read TGTGCCAGCAGTTCTATCTACAATGAGCAGTTCTTC.

The chain carries TRBV11-2 and TRBJ2-3; 12 positions match TRBD2. The CDR3 has 16 residues. The germline V gene encodes CDR1 SGHAT and CDR2 FQNNGV. With V trimmed by 5 bases and J by 7 bases, 10 bases remained unmatched. CDR3 sequence reads: CASSQTLGLAGYTQYF. CDR3 sequence (DNA): TGTGCCAGCAGCCAAACCTTGGGACTAGCGGGTTATACGCAGTATTTT. The full variable domain, with the rest looked up from reference TRBV11-2 and TRBJ2-3, is EAGVAQSPRYKIIEKRQSVAFWCNPISGHATLYWYQQILGQGPKLLIQFQNNGVVDDSQLPKDRFSAERLKGVDSTLKIQPAKLEDSAVYLCASSQTLGLAGYTQYFGPGTRLTVL.

The sample holds many counts of this clonotype. J is TRBJ1-2 and V is TRBV7-8; TRBD1 matches at 9 bases. Germline V lookup: CDR1 SGHVS, CDR2 FQNEAQ. This CDR3 has 14 amino acids. The J segment lost 8 bases and the V segment lost 6 bases, leaving 10 bases of the junction unmatched. CDR3: CASSHTTGGHGYTF. CDR3 coding DNA: TGTGCCAGCAGTCACACCACAGGGGGCCACGGCTACACCTTC.

This clonotype was observed a handful of times. V and J are TRBV5-1 and TRBJ2-3, with 12 bases matching TRBD2. Looked up from germline, CDR1 is SGHRS and CDR2 is YFSETQ. The CDR3 runs 18 residues. Losses at the gene ends were 1 base for V and 4 bases for J; bases not matched to a gene: 10. In DNA, the CDR3 is TGCGCCAGCAGCTTGATGCCTAGCGGGGGGGCCATTCCAGATACGCAGTATTTT. Translated, it gives CASSLMPSGGAIPDTQYF. The full variable domain, rest sourced from reference TRBV5-1 and TRBJ2-3, is KAGVTQTPRYLIKTRGQQVTLSCSPISGHRSVSWYQQTPGQGLQFLFEYFSETQRNKGNFPGRFSGRQFSNSRSEMNVSTLELGDSALYLCASSLMPSGGAIPDTQYFGPGTRLTVL.

V gene TRBV5-1 combines with J gene TRBJ2-1; D is possibly TRBD2 (5 bases). The CDR3 sequence is 16 residues long. CDR1 is SGHRS, CDR2 YFSETQ, per germline. The germline V and J ends were trimmed by 2 bases and 5 bases, with 17 bases remaining between them. CDR3 DNA: TGCGCCAGCAGCTTTTCCCGGGGTGTCATTAACAATGAGCAGTTCTTC. This sequence encodes CASSFSRGVINNEQFF.

This clonotype was seen only a few times. The chain uses TRBV24-1 and TRBJ1-1; TRBD1 agrees at 8 bases. This CDR3 is built from 13 residues. The junction had 4 bases not matched to a gene; V was cut back by 3 bases and J by 8 bases. The germline V gene has CDR1 KGHDR and CDR2 SFDVKD. The CDR3 sequence: CATSDGTGLEAFF. CDR3 in DNA: TGTGCCACCAGTGATGGGACAGGTCTCGAAGCTTTCTTT.

The chain uses TRBV15 and TRBJ1-1; D remains ambiguous. The CDR3 sequence is 13 residues long. CDR1 and CDR2 from the germline V gene are LNHNV and YYDKDF (reference sequence). Trimming took off 3 bases at V and 4 bases at J, with 9 bases between the two ends. This CDR3 is CATSSPRGTEAFF. The CDR3 DNA sequence: TGTGCCACCAGCAGTCCACGGGGCACTGAAGCTTTCTTT. Using reference TRBV15 and TRBJ1-1 for the parts outside the CDR3, the full variable domain is DAMVIQNPRYQVTQFGKPVTLSCSQTLNHNVMYWYQQKSSQAPKLLFHYYDKDFNNEADTPDNFQSRRPNTSFCFLDIRSPGLGDTAMYLCATSSPRGTEAFFGQGTRLTVV.